This T cell receptor (beta chain) is drawn from a study of blood T cell repertoires in COVID-19 (dated by TCRdb to between 2020 and 2021). Regarding the research as a whole: Samples covering the acute and convalescent phases of COVID-19 were provided by collaborators in the United States, Italy and Spain. Samples came from the ongoing ImmuneRACE study (first 160 participants) plus 1,254 subjects from 6 global collaborators. Sample metadata almost always included a de-identified subject ID, COVID-19 status, age in years and sex. The prospective study material was composed of cDNA or gDNA derived from T cells, B-cell-depleted T cells, or PBMCs. Deeply sampled blood TCRbeta repertoires from subjects exposed to, actively infected with, or recovered from COVID-19 were included in the dataset. The repertoires were released in a freely available public database intended as a resource for research on the immune response to SARS-CoV-2. Where available, HLA class I and class II types were obtained from metadata supplied by the sample provider rather than from assay-based typing.

TCRbeta CDR3 regions were amplified from genomic DNA using the immunoSEQ Assay, a bias-controlled multiplex PCR. The source study handled its data this way. The number of nucleated cells in each sample was estimated from the amplification of reference gene primers within the assay. To quantify the absolute abundance of each unique TCRbeta CDR3 rearrangement, sequence reads were collapsed and filtered. For each sample, productive Simpson clonality was calculated as the square root of Simpson's diversity index across productive rearrangements. TCRdb's version of the immuneACCESS table is confined to in-frame rearrangements and falls short of the full clone set. An unresolved V gene accounts for under half of the shortfall where checked; the remainder is of unknown origin. That table gives V, J and clone size, and the DNA gave D and trimming. The sample table lists some 88,000 clones, about 85% of them with a count of one. The top ten hold roughly 4% of the sample.

Study-level results and caveats: How much clinical and demographic metadata was included differed by source and by participant, and the metadata was provided uncurated.

Collaborating institutions collected whole blood in K2EDTA tubes following their own protocols. For TCRbeta analysis, collaborator samples were shipped as frozen whole blood, as isolated PBMCs, or as DNA extracted from either sample type. A remark on this clone: There is no known antigen for this receptor. Base qualities are not recorded, but no much larger clone differs from it by a single base.

Reading from cysteine to phenylalanine, the CDR3 counts 15 amino acids. Solely the CDR3 DNA is kept, with 45 bases framed from the first base. Looking up the germline V gene yields CDR1 SGHTA and CDR2 FQGNSA. V loses 4 bases at its end and J loses 1 base; junction bases beyond the gene matches: 5. The sample comprised peripheral blood. The chain couples TRBV7-2 to TRBJ2-3, with 7 central nucleotides matching TRBD2. The receptor comes from a man between 60 and 75 years old with acute or convalescent COVID-19. The CDR3 reads CASSSPGGRTDTQYF. The nucleotide sequence reads as follows: TGTGCCAGCAGCTCCCCGGGGGGACGCACAGATACGCAGTATTTT.